This TCR beta chain was sequenced during a study of human T cells and chemical hapten exposure. As for the study in general: The study traced per-sample TCR yield variation mainly to small differences in pooled library volumes. Study conclusions and caveats: TCRs exceeding a frequency of 1 in 1000 stayed unchanged under DPC sensitization.

In the authors' workflow: Between 23,224 and 690,600 TCRs appeared in each sample, and the median stood at 95,638. One entry per CDR3 protein, called by TCRdb with MiXCR from the RACE reads. The V and J calls follow TCRdb's processing rather than the paper's. The profile shows over 35,000 distinct CDR3 sequences, 3% to 4.5% of them singletons. The time point: healthy volunteer bleed at 6 weeks. It was from unfractionated whole blood that total RNA was extracted. This clonotype was observed many times. Its antigen is currently unknown. Germline values: CDR1 SGHRS, CDR2 YFSETQ. V lost 0 bases, J lost 1 base, and 2 bases lay in between. This CDR3 spans 13 amino acids.

The sequenced sample consisted of whole blood. This chain connects TRBV5-1 to TRBJ1-5; no clear D gene. This clonotype was obtained from a human donor in good health. Some clones in this sample may be carry-over from other donors' samples. The CDR3 region is CASSLDSNQPQHF. The CDR3 nucleotides read TGCGCCAGCAGCTTGGACAGCAATCAGCCCCAGCATTTT.